This T cell receptor (beta chain) originates from a study of T cells in Graves' hyperthyroidism and ophthalmopathy. Study background: Before any treatment, at initial diagnosis, peripheral blood was collected.

Amplified TCR beta CDR3 regions derived from RNA transcripts. The TCR CDR3 first-round RT-PCR relied on the HTBI primer set. TCRdb fed the multiplex PCR reads into MiXCR, producing one record per CDR3 protein. Of about 480,000 distinct CDR3 sequences detected, roughly 22% appear once; the ten largest clones hold under 55%. The V end was cut by 6 bases, the J end by 2 bases, with 11 bases between. The CDR3 has 14 residues. Material for sequencing was blood. The sequence was collected from a woman between 65 and 79 years old with Graves' ophthalmopathy. The chain employs TRBV12-3 or TRBV12-4 and TRBJ2-1; tentative D call: TRBD1 (6 bases). Here the CDR3 DNA reads TGTGCCAGCAGCCCAGACAGGCCCTACAATGAGCAGTTCTTC. Protein product: CASSPDRPYNEQFF.